These 31 T cell receptor beta chains were all obtained from the same sample, sequenced in a study of OX40 agonist ivuxolimab in advanced cancers. Profiled with immunoSEQ multiplex PCR; TCRdb holds only in-frame clones, not every one. The repertoire consists of 70,000 to 100,000 clones, with 89% occurring once and the leading ten covering around 0.4%. The sequencing used CD4+ or CD8+ T cells sorted from blood, collected in a trial of the OX40 agonist ivuxolimab. These receptors were obtained from an adult with an advanced solid tumor such as melanoma, head and neck, liver or kidney cancer.

The rearrangement links TRBV5-4 to TRBJ1-2; a possible D gene is TRBD1 (5 bases). CDR1 SGHNT and CDR2 YYREEE come from the germline V gene (reference sequence). Trimming took 5 bases from V and 4 from J, leaving 12 bases between them. This CDR3 comprises 13 residues. The CDR3 DNA sequence: TGTGCCAGCAGTTACTGGACAAGCTATGGCTACACCTTC. This encodes CASSYWTSYGYTF.

This clone appeared once. J is TRBJ2-7 and V is TRBV7-9, with no clear D. V gave up 5 bases and J gave up 0 bases, with 8 bases separating them. The germline gives CDR1 SEHNR, CDR2 FQNEAQ (reference sequence). This CDR3 spans 13 amino acids. The CDR3 nucleotides are TGTGCCAGCAGCGACCACGACTCCTACGAGCAGTACTTC. Translation: CASSDHDSYEQYF.

This sequence joins TRBV2 and TRBJ2-7; D not certain. This CDR3 has 13 residues. The V end was cut by 3 bases, the J end by 4 bases, with 10 bases between. In germline, CDR1 is SNHLY, CDR2 FYNNEI. CDR3 in amino acids: CASSEFQVYEQYF. As DNA, the CDR3 is TGTGCCAGCAGTGAGTTCCAGGTTTACGAGCAGTACTTC.

This sequence joins TRBV10-2 and TRBJ2-1; TRBD2 aligns across 9 bases. V gave up 6 bases and J gave up 9 bases; unmatched junction bases: 6. The V gene's germline CDR1 is WSHSY and CDR2 SAAADI. The CDR3 is made up of 13 amino acids. For the CDR3, the DNA is TGCGCCAGCAGCGGCGGGAGGGCGCTTGAGCAGTTCTTC. Its protein product is CASSGGRALEQFF.

The gene calls are TRBV29-1 and TRBJ2-1; TRBD2 matches 10 bases. Germline-derived CDR1 and CDR2 are SQVTM and ANQGSEA. This CDR3 is 13 amino acids long. With 7 bases clipped from V and 10 bases from J, the junction kept 10 bases outside the gene matches. The CDR3 loop reads CSAAAGGLWEQFF. CDR3 nucleotides: TGCAGCGCGGCAGCGGGAGGGTTGTGGGAGCAGTTCTTC.

The gene calls are TRBV7-2 and TRBJ2-1; the match to TRBD2 covers 7 bases. The CDR3 covers 14 residues. V trimming: 5 bases; J trimming: 6 bases; junction bases outside the gene matches: 7. Germline values: CDR1 SGHTA, CDR2 FQGNSA. CDR3 DNA sequence: TGTGCCAGCAGCCCCATACCTAGCGGCAATGAGCAGTTCTTC. It is translated as CASSPIPSGNEQFF.

This chain joins TRBV6-5 and TRBJ2-2; 7 bases fit TRBD1. CDR1 is MNHEY, CDR2 SVGAGI, per germline. The CDR3 runs 15 residues. Trimming cost V 7 bases and J 2 bases; bases outside gene matches: 7. For the CDR3, the DNA is TGTGCCAGCAATCGACAGGGATTTAACACCGGGGAGCTGTTTTTT. This gives the protein CASNRQGFNTGELFF.

The DNA of the CDR3 is TGTGCCAGTAGTATTTCTCGCGGCCCCTACGAGCAGTACTTC. It encodes CASSISRGPYEQYF. The gene calls are TRBV19 and TRBJ2-7; unclear D gene. This CDR3 has 14 amino acids. Germline V gene data show CDR1 as LNHDA and CDR2 as SQIVND (reference sequence). Trimming pared 3 bases from V and 2 bases from J, leaving 11 bases between. Using reference TRBV19 and TRBJ2-7 for the parts outside the CDR3, the full variable domain is DGGITQSPKYLFRKEGQNVTLSCEQNLNHDAMYWYRQDPGQGLRLIYYSQIVNDFQKGDIAEGYSVSREKKESFPLTVTSAQKNPTAFYLCASSISRGPYEQYFGPGTRLTVT.

The chain joins TRBV7-8 to TRBJ1-5, with TRBD1 matching 9 bases. The CDR3 contains 15 residues. V lost 5 bases, J lost 5 bases, and 7 bases stayed unmatched. Germline CDR1 and CDR2: SGHVS and FQNEAQ. Here the CDR3 DNA reads TGTGCCAGCAGCCTGGGGACAGGGTCATATCAGCCCCAGCATTTT. Amino acids: CASSLGTGSYQPQHF.

The chain links TRBV19 to TRBJ2-7; D is tentatively TRBD1 or TRBD2 (5 bases each). The CDR3 consists of 16 residues. CDR1 and CDR2 from the germline V gene are LNHDA and SQIVND (reference sequence). The ends were cut back, 2 bases at V and 1 base at J, with 15 bases in the middle. CDR3 in amino acids: CASSIWRGATSYEQYF. The DNA of the CDR3 is TGTGCCAGTAGTATATGGAGAGGGGCGACATCCTACGAGCAGTACTTC.

This clone was seen a single time. This chain joins TRBV9 and TRBJ2-7; 12 bases are shared with TRBD2. V shed 3 bases, J shed 7 bases, and the junction held 14 bases outside the gene matches. In germline, CDR1 is SGDLS, CDR2 YYNGEE. The CDR3 length is 17 residues. The CDR3 nucleotides read TGTGCCAGCAGCGACAGGACTAGCGGGATGGGCCTGGGGGAGCAGTACTTC. Amino acid sequence: CASSDRTSGMGLGEQYF.

The V call is TRBV5-1, the J call TRBJ1-6; D may be TRBD1 (5 bases). The CDR3 is made up of 16 amino acids. Looked up from germline, CDR1 is SGHRS and CDR2 is YFSETQ. Trimming took 0 bases from V and 6 from J, leaving 13 bases between them. The CDR3 DNA is TGCGCCAGCAGCTTGGTGAGCCGGGGCTCTAATTCACCCCTCCACTTT. Translation gives CASSLVSRGSNSPLHF.

V and J are TRBV14 and TRBJ2-4, with D possibly being TRBD1 or TRBD2 (5 bases each). The CDR3 is made up of 15 amino acids. Germline V gives CDR1 SGHDN, CDR2 FVKESK. V was cut by 0 bases and J by 10 bases, with 16 bases left in between. CDR3 coding DNA: TGTGCCAGCAGCCAAGATGGGGTAGAGGGGATTATTCAGTACTTC. It specifies CASSQDGVEGIIQYF.

V gene TRBV5-6 combines with J gene TRBJ2-3; 7 nucleotides align to TRBD1. With V trimmed by 0 bases and J by 6 bases, 16 bases remained unmatched. The length of the CDR3 is 18 residues. Germline V CDR1 and CDR2: SGHDT, YYEEEE. Here the CDR3 reads CASSLAKRGRQGADTQYF. For the CDR3, the DNA is TGTGCCAGCAGCTTGGCCAAACGAGGAAGACAGGGAGCGGATACGCAGTATTTT.

In DNA, the CDR3 is TGCAGCGCTCGACAGGGTGACTATGGCTACACCTTC. Translation gives CSARQGDYGYTF. The chain links TRBV29-1 to TRBJ1-2, with 7 bases matching TRBD1. CDR1 and CDR2 from the germline V gene are SQVTM and ANQGSEA. V was pared by 7 bases and J by 3 bases, with 5 bases of the junction left unmatched. This CDR3 spans 12 amino acids. The full variable domain, with the rest looked up from reference TRBV29-1 and TRBJ1-2, is SAVISQKPSRDICQRGTSLTIQCQVDSQVTMMFWYRQQPGQSLTLIATANQGSEATYESGFVIDKFPISRPNLTFSTLTVSNMSPEDSSIYLCSARQGDYGYTFGSGTRLTVV.

V usage is TRBV18 and J usage is TRBJ2-7; 13 bases agree with TRBD2. Germline trimming cut 4 bases from V and 5 bases from J; bases unmatched to any gene: 2. Germline CDR1 and CDR2: KGHSH and LQKENI. This CDR3 is 14 amino acids long. CDR3 residues: CASSRTSGSNEQYF. The CDR3 nucleotides are TGTGCCAGCTCACGGACTAGCGGGAGCAACGAGCAGTACTTC.

The CDR3 region is CASSTRGLAGWGDTQYF. The CDR3 region has the DNA TGTGCCAGCAGCACCAGGGGACTAGCGGGATGGGGAGATACGCAGTATTTT. This sequence joins TRBV11-3 and TRBJ2-3; TRBD2 matches at 13 bases. V gave up 5 bases and J gave up 5 bases; unmatched junction bases: 10. Looked up from germline, CDR1 is SGHNT and CDR2 is YENEEA. CDR3 length equals 17 residues.

The chain combines TRBV5-1 with TRBJ2-7, with 11 bases fitting TRBD1. The CDR3 sequence is 16 residues long. From germline, CDR1 is SGHRS and CDR2 YFSETQ. The V segment lost 4 bases and the J segment 5 bases; nucleotides outside the gene matches: 11. The CDR3 here is CASSTGQGGFIDEQYF. The CDR3 DNA sequence: TGCGCCAGCAGCACGGGACAGGGGGGATTTATCGACGAGCAGTACTTC.

In this sample, this clone turned up once. The chain combines TRBV5-1 with TRBJ2-4; no firm D call. V lost 1 base, J lost 0 bases, and 5 bases lay in between. This CDR3 is built from 14 residues. Germline CDR1 reads SGHRS; CDR2 reads YFSETQ. The CDR3 region has the DNA TGCGCCAGCAGCTTGAGTCTAGCCAAAAACATTCAGTACTTC. Its translation: CASSLSLAKNIQYF.

This chain uses TRBV5-1 with TRBJ2-7; D ambiguous. This CDR3 has 14 residues. Trimming took off 6 bases at V and 3 bases at J, with 16 bases between the two ends. Germline CDR1 SGHRS, CDR2 YFSETQ. CDR3: CASTPGTFNYEQYF. CDR3 nucleotide sequence: TGCGCCAGCACCCCAGGAACTTTCAACTACGAGCAGTACTTC.

This clone has more than one count but fewer than ten. This chain uses TRBV29-1 with TRBJ2-3, with 12 bases identical to TRBD1. Germline V gene data show CDR1 as SQVTM and CDR2 as ANQGSEA. Unmatched junction bases numbered 6, after V lost 7 bases and J lost 4 bases. The CDR3 is 14 amino acids. CDR3 coding DNA: TGCAGCGCAACCCGGGACAGGGGGCCAGATACGCAGTATTTT. The encoded protein is CSATRDRGPDTQYF.

The V and J genes are TRBV29-1 and TRBJ2-7, with D unresolved. V was trimmed by 4 bases and J by 0 bases, leaving 16 bases between them. Germline assignment: CDR1 SQVTM and CDR2 ANQGSEA. This CDR3 has 15 amino acids. DNA for the CDR3: TGCAGCGTTGCCTCAGGTGGGTACTACTCCTACGAGCAGTACTTC. Its protein product is CSVASGGYYSYEQYF.

The V gene is TRBV27, the J gene TRBJ2-3; TRBD2 matches at 9 bases. Trimming removed 2 bases from V and 2 bases from J; junction bases left unmatched: 2. CDR1 is MNHEY and CDR2 is SMNVEV in the germline V gene (reference sequence). This CDR3 has 15 amino acids. The chain's CDR3 is CASSLGGRVTDTQYF. CDR3 bases: TGTGCCAGCAGTTTAGGCGGGAGGGTCACAGATACGCAGTATTTT.

V usage is TRBV6-1 and J usage is TRBJ2-5; 8 nucleotides align to TRBD1. This CDR3 comprises 16 residues. The V segment lost 6 bases and the J segment 1 base; nucleotides outside the gene matches: 10. Germline-derived CDR1 and CDR2 are MNHNS and SASEGT. DNA for the CDR3: TGTGCCAGCAGCGAACAACAGGGGGGACTCCAAGAGACCCAGTACTTC. The encoded protein is CASSEQQGGLQETQYF.

The chain combines TRBV6-1 with TRBJ1-4; D is undetermined. Germline CDR1 and CDR2: MNHNS and SASEGT. The CDR3 contains 14 residues. Trimming took off 3 bases at V and 8 bases at J, with 13 bases between the two ends. The CDR3 region has the DNA TGTGCCAGCAGTGAGGGAAGCGCGGGAGAAAAACTGTTTTTT. It codes for CASSEGSAGEKLFF.

This rearrangement joins TRBV5-4 to TRBJ1-6; maybe TRBD1 (5 bases). From germline, CDR1 is SGHNT and CDR2 YYREEE (reference sequence). Trimming removed 0 bases from V and 9 bases from J, with 10 bases in between. The CDR3 contains 14 residues. The CDR3 nucleotides read TGTGCCAGCAGCTTGGATGGGGCGGTTTCACCCCTCCACTTT. Its protein is CASSLDGAVSPLHF.

This clone was recorded once. The chain combines TRBV11-3 with TRBJ1-2; 10 positions agree with TRBD1. This CDR3 spans 15 amino acids. Germline CDR1 and CDR2: SGHNT and YENEEA. V was clipped by 2 bases and J by 7 bases; unmatched bases: 7. CDR3 bases: TGTGCCAGCAGCTTAACCGCCGGGACAGGGGCTGGCTACACCTTC. It is translated as CASSLTAGTGAGYTF.

This clone has a single count. The DNA of the CDR3 is TGTGCCAGCAATCTCAACGGAGGGGCAACTAATGAAAAACTGTTTTTT. Its translation: CASNLNGGATNEKLFF. This chain connects TRBV2 to TRBJ1-4; a possible D gene is TRBD1 (5 bases). The germline V gene encodes CDR1 SNHLY and CDR2 FYNNEI. The CDR3 extends over 16 amino acids. The ends were cut back, 7 bases at V and 0 bases at J, with 15 bases in the middle.

This chain connects TRBV7-9 to TRBJ2-7; unclear D gene. V gave up 7 bases and J gave up 0 bases, with 13 bases separating them. The germline gives CDR1 SEHNR, CDR2 FQNEAQ (reference sequence). This CDR3 contains 14 residues. Here the CDR3 reads CASNPAPLSYEQYF. The DNA of the CDR3 is TGTGCCAGCAACCCCGCCCCCCTCTCCTACGAGCAGTACTTC.

The rearrangement links TRBV28 to TRBJ1-1; D possibly corresponds to TRBD1 (6 bases). The V gene's germline CDR1 is MDHEN and CDR2 SYDVKM. The CDR3 covers 21 residues. V was shortened by 6 bases and J by 0 bases, with 32 bases between the two germline ends. The CDR3 DNA reads as TGTGCCAGCAGCCTACATTCCAGGGTAGGGGGGGCCCTGTGGATGAACACTGAAGCTTTCTTT. Translated, it gives CASSLHSRVGGALWMNTEAFF.

V gene TRBV5-8 combines with J gene TRBJ2-7; 12 positions agree with TRBD2. Trimming at V came to 4 bases and at J to 0 bases, leaving 14 bases not matched to a gene. Germline V gene sequence: CDR1 SGHTS, CDR2 YDEGEE. The length of the CDR3 is 19 residues. The CDR3 is CASSHKPGLAGLSSYEQYF. The DNA of the CDR3 is TGTGCCAGCAGCCACAAACCGGGACTAGCGGGCCTCAGCTCCTACGAGCAGTACTTC. The full variable domain, in which reference TRBV5-8 and TRBJ2-7 provide the parts outside the CDR3, is EAGVTQSPTHLIKTRGQQATLRCSPISGHTSVYWYQQALGLGLQFLLWYDEGEERNRGNFPPRFSGRQFPNYSSELNVNALELEDSALYLCASSHKPGLAGLSSYEQYFGPGTRLTVT.